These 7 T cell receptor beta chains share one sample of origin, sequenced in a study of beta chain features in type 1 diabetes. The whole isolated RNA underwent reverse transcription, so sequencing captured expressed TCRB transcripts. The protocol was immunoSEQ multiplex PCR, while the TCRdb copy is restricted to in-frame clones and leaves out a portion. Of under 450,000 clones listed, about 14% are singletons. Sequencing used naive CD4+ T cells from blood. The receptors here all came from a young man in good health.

Written as DNA, the CDR3 is TGTGCCAGCAGCTTAGCGCGGGGGTCCGATACGCAGTATTTT. This encodes CASSLARGSDTQYF. The rearrangement uses TRBV7-2 and TRBJ2-3; 7 bases align to TRBD2. J lost 6 bases, V lost 0 bases, and 3 bases had no gene match. CDR3 length: 14 amino acids. Germline values: CDR1 SGHTA, CDR2 FQGNSA.

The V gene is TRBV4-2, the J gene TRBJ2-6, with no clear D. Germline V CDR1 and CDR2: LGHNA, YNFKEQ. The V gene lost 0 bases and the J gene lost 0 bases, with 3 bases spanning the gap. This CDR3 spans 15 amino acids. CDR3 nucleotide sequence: TGTGCCAGCAGCCAAGAAACCTCTGGGGCCAACGTCCTGACTTTC. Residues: CASSQETSGANVLTF.

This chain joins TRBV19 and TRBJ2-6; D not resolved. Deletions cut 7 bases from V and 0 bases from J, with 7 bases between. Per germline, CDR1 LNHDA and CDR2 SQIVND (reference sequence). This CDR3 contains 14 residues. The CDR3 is CASKDGSGANVLTF. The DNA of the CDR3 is TGTGCCAGTAAGGACGGCTCTGGGGCCAACGTCCTGACTTTC.

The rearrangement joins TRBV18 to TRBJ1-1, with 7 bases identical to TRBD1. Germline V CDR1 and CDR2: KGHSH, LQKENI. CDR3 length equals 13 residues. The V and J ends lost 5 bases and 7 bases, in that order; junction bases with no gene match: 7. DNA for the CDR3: TGTGCCAGCTCAAGAGCAGGGGGAGTTGAAGCTTTCTTT. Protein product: CASSRAGGVEAFF.

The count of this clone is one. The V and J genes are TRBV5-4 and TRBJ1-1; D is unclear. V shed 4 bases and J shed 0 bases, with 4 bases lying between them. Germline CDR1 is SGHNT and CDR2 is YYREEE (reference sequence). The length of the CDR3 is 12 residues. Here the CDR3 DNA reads TGTGCCAGCAGCGGCGTGAACACTGAAGCTTTCTTT. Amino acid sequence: CASSGVNTEAFF. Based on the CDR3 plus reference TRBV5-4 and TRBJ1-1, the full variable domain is ETGVTQSPTHLIKTRGQQVTLRCSSQSGHNTVSWYQQALGQGPQFIFQYYREEENGRGNFPPRFSGLQFPNYSSELNVNALELDDSALYLCASSGVNTEAFFGQGTRLTVV.

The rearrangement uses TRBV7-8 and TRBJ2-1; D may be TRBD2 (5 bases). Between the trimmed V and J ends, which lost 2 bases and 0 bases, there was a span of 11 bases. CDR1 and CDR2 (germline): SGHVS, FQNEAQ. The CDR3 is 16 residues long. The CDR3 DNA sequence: TGTGCCAGCAGCTTAAGGGAGACCCGCTCCTACAATGAGCAGTTCTTC. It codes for CASSLRETRSYNEQFF.

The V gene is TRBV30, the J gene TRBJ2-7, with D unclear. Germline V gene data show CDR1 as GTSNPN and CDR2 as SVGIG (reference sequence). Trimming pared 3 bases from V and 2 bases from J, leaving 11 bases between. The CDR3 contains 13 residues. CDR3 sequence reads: CAWSKTLAYEQYV. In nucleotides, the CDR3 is TGTGCCTGGAGCAAAACACTTGCCTACGAGCAGTACGTC.